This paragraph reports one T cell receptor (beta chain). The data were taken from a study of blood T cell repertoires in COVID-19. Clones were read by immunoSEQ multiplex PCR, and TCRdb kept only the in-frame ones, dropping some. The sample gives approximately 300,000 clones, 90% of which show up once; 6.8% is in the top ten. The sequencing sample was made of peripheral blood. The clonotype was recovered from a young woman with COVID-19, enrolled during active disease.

For the CDR3, the DNA is TGTGCCACCAGTGACCGCGGGACAGGGGCTGGCTATGGCTACACCTTC. This gives the protein CATSDRGTGAGYGYTF. This rearrangement joins TRBV24-1 to TRBJ1-2; 10 bases are a match to TRBD1. The germline CDR1 and CDR2 sequences are KGHDR and SFDVKD. The CDR3 sequence is 16 residues long. The V and J ends lost 4 bases and 4 bases, in that order; junction bases with no gene match: 8.